This T cell receptor beta chain appears in the sequencing data of a study of OX40 agonist ivuxolimab in advanced cancers. Background on the study: With ivuxolimab, an agonistic anti-OX40 (CD134) antibody, patients were treated. Anti-PD-1, anti-PD-L1 or anti-CTLA-4 therapy given earlier was allowed, and around 40% had some. Findings and limits, study-wide: Expanded clones tended on average to be more numerous among CD8+ T cells than CD4+.

On this clone itself: Its specificity is not known.

The CDR3 has 19 amino acids. Germline CDR1 and CDR2: SGHTS and YDEGEE. V gave up 3 bases and J gave up 3 bases, with 25 bases separating them. Clones were sequenced by immunoSEQ multiplex PCR, and TCRdb holds only the in-frame ones, with some missing. Found here are around 75,000 clones, 70% to 90% of them singletons; the top ten hold approximately 1%. The chain combines TRBV5-8 with TRBJ1-5, with a tentative D call TRBD1 (6 bases). Sequencing used CD4+ or CD8+ T cells sorted from blood, obtained in a trial of the OX40 agonist ivuxolimab. The receptor was isolated from an adult with an advanced solid tumor such as melanoma, head and neck, liver or kidney cancer. This CDR3 is CASSSAKQGLLQPNQPQHF. The CDR3 DNA reads TGTGCCAGCAGCTCCGCCAAACAGGGCCTCCTTCAACCCAATCAGCCCCAGCATTTT.